This T cell receptor beta chain was captured by sequencing in a study of PD-1 blockade in classical Hodgkin lymphoma. V dropped 2 bases and J dropped 5; count of bases not matched to a gene: 5. This CDR3 spans 15 amino acids. Germline V gives CDR1 MNHNY, CDR2 SVGAGI (reference sequence). The patients all showed relapse after autologous stem cell transplantation, while their brentuximab vedotin exposure varied. It was by magnetic negative selection that CD4+ T cells were purified from thawed PBMCs. Sequencing was performed with immunoSEQ multiplex PCR; in TCRdb, only in-frame clones are kept and a portion is missing. The sample lists tens of thousands of clones; 65% to 85% were seen once. This clone has a single count.

This sample comprised CD4+ T cells from blood, obtained at baseline. This TCR came from a human donor with classical Hodgkin lymphoma. This chain uses TRBV6-6 with TRBJ1-1; TRBD1 matches 10 bases. CDR3 loop: CASSYRDRGSTEAFF. CDR3 nucleotides: TGTGCCAGCAGTTACCGGGACAGGGGTAGTACTGAAGCTTTCTTT.